In this sample, the clone carrying this TCR beta chain turned up many times. A read error may produce the germline difference seen at one junction end. This CDR3 has 13 residues. Germline loops: CDR1 SGDLS, CDR2 YYNGEE. This entry is derived from a study of T cells after yellow fever vaccination. Using its own MiXCR run on the 5' RACE reads, TCRdb lists one record per CDR3 protein. The sample has 240,000 or so distinct CDR3 sequences, about 7% seen once; the top ten hold about 0.85%. The TCR originated in a young man who received the YFV17D yellow fever vaccine. Sequenced material: CD4+ T cells sorted from PBMCs, taken 15 days after the yellow fever booster vaccination. The chain joins TRBV9 to TRBJ2-5; D unresolved. Here the CDR3 reads CASSVAPQETQYF. The CDR3 bases are TGTGCCAGCAGTGTAGCACCCCAAGAGACCCAGTACTTC.